This TCR beta chain was observed in a study of Graves' ophthalmopathy and Graves' hyperthyroidism. Study as a whole: Peripheral blood collection took place at initial diagnosis, before any treatment. Whole-study results and caveats: Blood repertoires reportedly contained most expanded thyroid clonotypes above 0.001 frequency.

This clonotype has ten or more counts. Its specificity is unknown. Amplification targeted the TCR beta CDR3 regions, with RNA transcripts as the source material. The authors performed first-round RT-PCR with HTBI primers and then a second-round multiplex PCR. A single record per CDR3 protein comes from TCRdb applying MiXCR to the multiplex PCR reads. In the table there are hundreds of thousands of distinct CDR3 sequences, less than 20% of which are singletons. Specimen: peripheral blood. This receptor was identified in a woman aged 18-29 years with stable Graves' hyperthyroidism.

CDR3 protein: CASSTAGGLDNSPLHF. The CDR3 DNA sequence: TGTGCCAGCAGCACCGCCGGGGGGTTGGATAATTCACCCCTCCACTTT. The chain employs TRBV7-9 and TRBJ1-6, with D perhaps TRBD1 (5 bases). The V end lost 5 bases, the J end lost 5 bases, and 16 bases lay between the germline ends. Germline V lookup: CDR1 SEHNR, CDR2 FQNEAQ (reference sequence). The CDR3 length is 16 residues.